These 25 T cell receptor beta chains originate from one sample sequenced in a study. TCRdb re-called the 5' RACE reads through MiXCR, storing one row per CDR3 protein. The sample consists of 53,000 or so distinct CDR3 sequences, around 26% of them appearing once. The material sequenced was tumor-infiltrating naive CD4+ T cells sorted from the breast tumor. This sample's subset: naive CD4+ T cells, CD4+CD45RA+CD25-. All receptors derive from a female donor with breast cancer.

This clonotype was recorded at least ten times. This chain links TRBV29-1 with TRBJ2-7; 7 bases line up with TRBD2. Trimming took 5 bases from V and 2 from J; bases not matched to a gene: 3. The CDR3 loop spans 12 amino acids. Germline V gives CDR1 SQVTM, CDR2 ANQGSEA. CDR3 DNA sequence: TGCAGCGTTCAGAGCGGGACCTACGAGCAGTACTTC. Amino acids: CSVQSGTYEQYF.

This clonotype has a handful of counts. V usage is TRBV20-1 and J usage is TRBJ1-6; 8 nucleotides align to TRBD1. The CDR3 consists of 14 residues. The trim removed 7 bases at V and 7 bases at J, leaving 9 bases unmatched. The germline V gene encodes CDR1 DFQATT and CDR2 SNEGSKA (reference sequence). CDR3 residues: CSVATGTGNSPLHF. CDR3 coding DNA: TGCAGTGTCGCGACCGGGACAGGAAATTCACCCCTCCACTTT.

The rearrangement links TRBV7-2 to TRBJ2-3; D ambiguous. The length of the CDR3 is 15 residues. Between the trimmed V and J ends, which lost 5 bases and 0 bases, there was a span of 12 bases. Germline V CDR1 and CDR2: SGHTA, FQGNSA. The CDR3 DNA follows: TGTGCCAGCAGCCTTTCGTACACTAGCACAGATACGCAGTATTTT. Its protein is CASSLSYTSTDTQYF.

Only one count was recorded for this clonotype. A read error is possible here, since a much larger clone lies one base away. The chain uses TRBV7-8 and TRBJ2-7; 7 nucleotides line up with TRBD1. Trimming cost V 4 bases and J 6 bases; bases outside gene matches: 6. From germline, CDR1 is SGHVS and CDR2 FQNEAQ. The CDR3 loop spans 13 amino acids. CDR3 sequence (DNA): TGTGCCAGCAGCTCGCAGGGGGAGTGCGAGCAGTACTTC. Translated, it gives CASSSQGECEQYF.

This clonotype was detected ten times or more. This chain's CDR3 is CSVLWGNGYTF. The CDR3 coding sequence is TGCAGCGTCCTATGGGGGAATGGCTACACCTTC. This chain uses TRBV29-1 with TRBJ1-2; D is perhaps TRBD1 (5 bases). Between the trimmed V and J ends, which lost 6 bases and 6 bases, there was a span of 11 bases. The germline V gene encodes CDR1 SQVTM and CDR2 ANQGSEA. CDR3 length: 11 residues.

The chain employs TRBV5-4 and TRBJ2-5; the match to TRBD2 covers 12 bases. Germline CDR1 and CDR2: SGHNT and YYREEE (reference sequence). This CDR3 contains 15 residues. Trimming at V came to 0 bases and at J to 4 bases, leaving 1 base not matched to a gene. The CDR3 here is CASSLELAGGETQYF. The CDR3 DNA reads TGTGCCAGCAGCTTGGAACTAGCGGGAGGAGAGACCCAGTACTTC.

This clonotype occurred a few times. V and J are TRBV9 and TRBJ2-3, with a weak D call TRBD2 (6 bases). V lost 3 bases to trimming and J lost 6 bases, with 14 bases between them. Germline CDR1 and CDR2: SGDLS and YYNGEE. This CDR3 spans 14 amino acids. The CDR3 bases are TGTGCCAGCAGCGACAGCGGGTCATTGGATACGCAGTATTTT. Translated: CASSDSGSLDTQYF.

In this sample, this clonotype turned up a few times. V usage is TRBV6-2 or TRBV6-3 and J usage is TRBJ1-1, with D possibly TRBD1 on 5 matching bases. Germline V lookup: CDR1 MNHEY, CDR2 SVGEGT. Between the trimmed V and J ends, which lost 6 bases and 10 bases, there was a span of 18 bases. This CDR3 is 13 amino acids long. The CDR3 here is CASSNGAIGGAFF. Written as DNA, the CDR3 is TGTGCCAGCAGCAACGGGGCCATTGGGGGAGCTTTCTTT.

In its sample, this clonotype was seen a few times. The chain links TRBV20-1 to TRBJ2-7; 10 bases map to TRBD2. In germline, CDR1 is DFQATT, CDR2 SNEGSKA (reference sequence). CDR3 length: 15 residues. V lost 7 bases, J lost 5 bases, and 14 bases stayed unmatched. CDR3 bases: TGCAGTGGAGTGTATCCTAGCGGGAGTATCGACGAGCAGTACTTC. Encoded protein: CSGVYPSGSIDEQYF.

The chain has TRBV28 and TRBJ2-2; D unresolved. From germline, CDR1 is MDHEN and CDR2 SYDVKM. This CDR3 contains 15 residues. Trimming took 7 bases from V and 0 from J, leaving 12 bases between them. This CDR3 reads CASMTQQTNTGELFF. DNA for the CDR3: TGTGCCAGCATGACCCAACAGACGAACACCGGGGAGCTGTTTTTT.

As to this clonotype: The germline gene is not matched at one end of the junction; a read error may be the cause. The rearrangement links TRBV5-1 to TRBJ2-1, with 10 bases matching TRBD2. There are 16 residues in the CDR3. Germline CDR1 reads SGHRS; CDR2 reads YFSETQ. The CDR3 coding sequence is TGCGCCAGCAGCTTGACTCTAGCGGGAGAATACAAGGAGCAGTTCTTC. Translating it yields CASSLTLAGEYKEQFF.

The chain carries TRBV6-2 or TRBV6-3 and TRBJ2-7; D is tentatively TRBD1 or TRBD2 (9 bases each). Germline loops: CDR1 MNHEY, CDR2 SVGEGT. This CDR3 region has 15 residues. Trimming removed 5 bases at V and 0 bases at J, with 14 bases between. The CDR3 DNA reads TGTGCCAGCAGTCTAGCGGGACAGGGCTCCTACGAGCAGTACTTC. Translated, it gives CASSLAGQGSYEQYF.

This clonotype was found a few times. The CDR3 region has the DNA TGTGCCAGCAGCCCCCAGGAGCCGTATGAGCAGTTCTTC. It specifies CASSPQEPYEQFF. The rearrangement links TRBV7-3 to TRBJ2-1, with D unclear. In germline, CDR1 is SGHTA, CDR2 FQGTGA. This CDR3 region has 13 residues. Deletions cut 5 bases from V and 8 bases from J, with 13 bases between.

This clonotype was found a few times. CDR3 sequence (DNA): TGTGCCAGCAGATTCGGACAGGGGCCAGATACGCAGTATTTT. It specifies CASRFGQGPDTQYF. The V and J genes are TRBV12-3 or TRBV12-4 and TRBJ2-3; 9 nucleotides match TRBD1. V lost 6 bases and J lost 4; bases outside the gene matches: 5. The CDR3 has 14 amino acids.

The chain carries TRBV5-1 and TRBJ2-2, with 16 bases matching TRBD2. Germline V CDR1 and CDR2: SGHRS, YFSETQ. The CDR3 is 17 residues long. The V segment lost 4 bases and the J segment 4 bases; nucleotides outside the gene matches: 4. This chain's CDR3 is CASSTGTSGRATGELFF. CDR3 DNA: TGCGCCAGCAGCACCGGGACTAGCGGGAGGGCCACCGGGGAGCTGTTTTTT.

As regards this clonotype: This CDR3 is missing its conserved last phenylalanine or tryptophan, likely due to a read error. The CDR3 sequence is CASSLLGNEQFS. In DNA, the CDR3 is TGCGCCAGCAGCTTGTTGGGAAATGAGCAGTTCTCC. The gene calls are TRBV5-1 and TRBJ2-1; D remains ambiguous. The ends were cut back, 1 base at V and 7 bases at J, with 6 bases in the middle. The V gene's germline CDR1 is SGHRS and CDR2 YFSETQ. The CDR3 spans 12 residues.

The V gene is TRBV5-5, the J gene TRBJ2-7, with 11 nucleotides matching TRBD2. After removal of 4 bases from V and 1 base from J, the junction contained 4 bases not matched to a gene. The CDR3 is 15 amino acids. Germline CDR1 reads SGHKS; CDR2 reads YYEKEE (reference sequence). CDR3 sequence: CASSLRLAGSYEQYF. CDR3 nucleotides: TGTGCCAGCAGCCTAAGACTAGCGGGATCCTACGAGCAGTACTTC.

This clonotype was recorded many times. This chain links TRBV9 with TRBJ2-7; D remains unclear. The CDR3 consists of 15 residues. Germline V gene data show CDR1 as SGDLS and CDR2 as YYNGEE. Trimming took off 0 bases at V and 2 bases at J, with 12 bases between the two ends. This chain's CDR3 is CASSVAPAGTYEQYF. The CDR3 region has the DNA TGTGCCAGCAGCGTAGCGCCAGCTGGGACCTACGAGCAGTACTTC.

The chain joins TRBV27 to TRBJ1-2; D not resolved. Germline CDR1 MNHEY, CDR2 SMNVEV (reference sequence). Trimming pared 2 bases from V and 0 bases from J, leaving 7 bases between. The CDR3 extends over 14 amino acids. CDR3 DNA sequence: TGTGCCAGCAGTTTACGGGTTACTAACTATGGCTACACCTTC. Amino acid sequence: CASSLRVTNYGYTF.

The V gene is TRBV6-5, the J gene TRBJ1-1, with no clear D. Deletions cut 6 bases from V and 4 bases from J, with 15 bases between. The CDR3 runs 14 residues. The V gene's germline CDR1 is MNHEY and CDR2 SVGAGI. CDR3 amino acids: CASRDGERGTEAFF. The CDR3 nucleotides are TGTGCCAGCAGGGACGGCGAGCGGGGCACTGAAGCTTTCTTT.

This clonotype was seen at least ten times. The chain joins TRBV5-1 to TRBJ1-2, with no clear D. The CDR3 covers 13 residues. Germline V CDR1 and CDR2: SGHRS, YFSETQ. Trimming cost V 4 bases and J 3 bases, with 10 bases left between them. DNA for the CDR3: TGCGCCAGCAGCGGCCAAAATTACTATGGCTACACCTTC. It codes for CASSGQNYYGYTF.

This clonotype was seen more than once but under ten times. CDR3 sequence reads: CASSKTGEAFF. DNA for the CDR3: TGTGCCAGTAGTAAGACAGGGGAAGCTTTCTTT. The chain joins TRBV19 to TRBJ1-1, with 7 nucleotides matching TRBD1. The germline V gene has CDR1 LNHDA and CDR2 SQIVND (reference sequence). CDR3 length: 11 amino acids. J lost 8 bases, V lost 4 bases, and 1 base had no gene match.

The V call is TRBV19, the J call TRBJ1-2; D ambiguous. CDR1 is LNHDA, CDR2 SQIVND, per germline (reference sequence). The CDR3 is 11 residues long. V was pared by 10 bases and J by 1 base, with 7 bases between. The CDR3 DNA reads TGTGCCACCGAGCTTAACTATGGCTACACCTTC. Protein sequence: CATELNYGYTF.

For this clonotype: This is likely a read error, given that the CDR3 carries no conserved phenylalanine or tryptophan at its end. The chain links TRBV7-9 to TRBJ2-1, with 9 positions matching TRBD2. Germline V gene sequence: CDR1 SEHNR, CDR2 FQNEAQ (reference sequence). The junction had 7 bases not matched to a gene; V was cut back by 5 bases and J by 5 bases. The CDR3 covers 15 residues. The CDR3 is CASSRSTSGNNEQFV. CDR3 coding DNA: TGTGCCAGCAGCCGATCGACTAGCGGCAACAATGAGCAGTTCGTC.

This clonotype was picked up a small number of times. This chain uses TRBV7-3 with TRBJ2-3, with D unresolved. This CDR3 has 13 residues. Germline V CDR1 and CDR2: SGHTA, FQGTGA. The germline V and J ends were trimmed by 0 bases and 5 bases, with 6 bases remaining between them. The CDR3 protein is CASSLTPQDTQYF. The CDR3 nucleotides read TGTGCCAGCAGCTTAACGCCCCAAGATACGCAGTATTTT.